The 29 T cell receptor beta chains below all came from one sample that was sequenced in a study of blood T cell repertoires in COVID-19. Using immunoSEQ multiplex PCR, the repertoire was profiled, and TCRdb retains in-frame clones only, with some absent. Among about 160,000 clones listed, roughly 90% were seen once. The sample taken for sequencing was PBMCs or T cells enriched from blood (not recorded which). The receptors were sampled from a woman between 50 and 59 years old who had recovered from COVID-19.

The chain couples TRBV29-1 to TRBJ1-2; maybe TRBD1 (5 bases). Germline CDR1 reads SQVTM; CDR2 reads ANQGSEA. The V gene lost 7 bases and the J gene lost 3 bases, with 12 bases spanning the gap. This CDR3 region has 12 residues. CDR3 sequence: CSGWRGDYGYTF. CDR3 sequence (DNA): TGCAGCGGGTGGAGGGGAGACTATGGCTACACCTTC.

This clone was detected a few times. The chain combines TRBV19 with TRBJ1-1; 8 bases line up with TRBD1. J lost 4 bases, V lost 5 bases, and 12 bases had no gene match. The CDR3 is 16 amino acids. Germline assignment: CDR1 LNHDA and CDR2 SQIVND (reference sequence). CDR3 protein: CASSLRSGGSGTEAFF. DNA of the CDR3: TGTGCCAGTAGTCTCCGGTCAGGGGGCTCGGGCACTGAAGCTTTCTTT.

The chain combines TRBV7-8 with TRBJ2-3; TRBD2 aligns across 10 bases. Germline CDR1 SGHVS, CDR2 FQNEAQ. V shed 3 bases, J shed 4 bases, and the junction held 4 bases outside the gene matches. The CDR3 runs 15 residues. The chain's CDR3 is CASSFLTSGADTQYF. The DNA for the CDR3 is TGTGCCAGCAGCTTCCTTACTAGCGGGGCAGATACGCAGTATTTT.

The rearrangement uses TRBV19 and TRBJ1-1; no clear D. Trimming shortened V by 3 bases and J by 0 bases, and 11 bases separated the two germline ends. Germline-derived CDR1 and CDR2 are LNHDA and SQIVND (reference sequence). The CDR3 totals 15 residues. In DNA form, the CDR3 reads TGTGCCAGTAGTATGTCAGTGGTCATGAACACTGAAGCTTTCTTT. Translation gives CASSMSVVMNTEAFF.

The V call is TRBV5-1, the J call TRBJ1-1; 11 bases map to TRBD1. V shed 5 bases, J shed 5 bases, and the junction held 11 bases outside the gene matches. Germline CDR1 SGHRS, CDR2 YFSETQ. The CDR3 is 16 residues long. As DNA, the CDR3 is TGCGCCAGCAGGGGTGGGACAGGGGGGTCGGAGACTGAAGCTTTCTTT. It is translated as CASRGGTGGSETEAFF.

The J gene is TRBJ1-5, the V gene TRBV5-1, with 10 bases identical to TRBD1. Per germline, CDR1 SGHRS and CDR2 YFSETQ. Trimming cost V 0 bases and J 7 bases; bases outside gene matches: 7. CDR3 length: 16 amino acids. The CDR3 region is CASSLGTGGKSQPQHF. CDR3 coding DNA: TGCGCCAGCAGCTTGGGGACAGGGGGAAAGAGCCAGCCCCAGCATTTT.

The chain has TRBV9 and TRBJ1-1; no firm D call. Germline V CDR1 and CDR2: SGDLS, YYNGEE. V lost 4 bases and J lost 5, with 15 bases in between. The CDR3 covers 14 residues. The CDR3 loop is CASSPPGGRTEAFF. DNA of the CDR3: TGTGCCAGCAGCCCTCCGGGAGGAAGGACTGAAGCTTTCTTT.

V gene TRBV6-6 combines with J gene TRBJ1-6; TRBD1 aligns across 7 bases. The CDR3 runs 19 residues. Germline V gene data show CDR1 as MNHNY and CDR2 as SVGAGI (reference sequence). Trimming took 5 bases from V and 0 from J; bases not matched to a gene: 13. CDR3 sequence reads: CASSLNPQGKFSYNSPLHF. CDR3 DNA: TGTGCCAGCAGTCTAAACCCACAGGGGAAGTTCTCCTATAATTCACCCCTCCACTTT.

This clone has just a few counts. The rearrangement joins TRBV5-4 to TRBJ2-1, with no clear D. Trimming removed 4 bases at V and 6 bases at J, with 14 bases between. This CDR3 is 14 amino acids long. Germline CDR1 SGHNT, CDR2 YYREEE (reference sequence). As DNA, the CDR3 is TGTGCCAGCAGCGACATTTCACCGCGCAATGAGCAGTTCTTC. It translates to CASSDISPRNEQFF.

The chain couples TRBV24-1 to TRBJ2-3; 10 bases match TRBD1. V lost 3 bases, J lost 3 bases, and 2 bases stayed unmatched. CDR1 and CDR2 from the germline V gene are KGHDR and SFDVKD. This CDR3 is built from 15 residues. Here the CDR3 reads CATSDRDRGTDTQYF. CDR3 coding DNA: TGTGCCACCAGTGATAGGGACAGGGGAACAGATACGCAGTATTTT.

This chain links TRBV7-2 with TRBJ2-7; D gene uncertain. The CDR3 runs 14 residues. The V end was cut by 4 bases, the J end by 6 bases, with 16 bases between. Germline loops: CDR1 SGHTA, CDR2 FQGNSA. CDR3: CASSSASVSGEQYF. The CDR3 DNA is TGTGCCAGCAGCTCCGCGAGCGTGAGTGGCGAGCAGTACTTC. The complete variable domain, with remaining parts taken from reference TRBV7-2 and TRBJ2-7, reads GAGVSQSPSNKVTEKGKDVELRCDPISGHTALYWYRQSLGQGLEFLIYFQGNSAPDKSGLPSDRFSAERTGGSVSTLTIQRTQQEDSAVYLCASSSASVSGEQYFGPGTRLTVT.

This clone appeared once. V and J are TRBV7-9 and TRBJ1-1; the D gene is possibly TRBD1 (5 bases). The CDR3 has 15 amino acids. Trimming left V 6 bases short and J 5 bases short, with 19 bases between. Germline V gene data show CDR1 as SEHNR and CDR2 as FQNEAQ (reference sequence). CDR3 nucleotides: TGTGCCAGCAGGCGAGGAGGGGAGCTAAAAACTGAAGCTTTCTTT. It encodes CASRRGGELKTEAFF.

The chain couples TRBV18 to TRBJ1-4; TRBD1 matches 7 bases. The CDR3 is 17 amino acids. V was pared by 5 bases and J by 0 bases, with 9 bases of the junction left unmatched. From germline, CDR1 is KGHSH and CDR2 LQKENI. As DNA, the CDR3 is TGTGCCAGCTCAACTAGGGGGCCACAATCAACTAATGAAAAACTGTTTTTT. It translates to CASSTRGPQSTNEKLFF. Complete variable domain (other parts from reference TRBV18 and TRBJ1-4): NAGVMQNPRHLVRRRGQEARLRCSPMKGHSHVYWYRQLPEEGLKFMVYLQKENIIDESGMPKERFSAEFPKEGPSILRIQQVVRGDSAAYFCASSTRGPQSTNEKLFFGSGTQLSVL.

The genes are TRBV5-1 and TRBJ2-1, with D perhaps TRBD2 (6 bases). V lost 7 bases and J lost 1, with 15 bases in between. Germline CDR1 reads SGHRS; CDR2 reads YFSETQ. The CDR3 contains 15 residues. CDR3 DNA: TGCGCCAGCGGGGGAGGCCGTTCTTCCTACAATGAGCAGTTCTTC. Its translation is CASGGGRSSYNEQFF.

The J gene is TRBJ2-3, the V gene TRBV7-9, with 7 nucleotides matching TRBD1. There are 14 residues in the CDR3. Trimming removed 5 bases from V and 0 bases from J; junction bases left unmatched: 2. Germline-derived CDR1 and CDR2 are SEHNR and FQNEAQ (reference sequence). CDR3 sequence reads: CASSGTASTDTQYF. DNA for the CDR3: TGTGCCAGCAGCGGGACAGCTAGCACAGATACGCAGTATTTT.

The chain recombines TRBV6-5 with TRBJ1-1; the D gene is possibly TRBD1 (5 bases). Germline V gene sequence: CDR1 MNHEY, CDR2 SVGAGI. The ends were cut back, 0 bases at V and 0 bases at J, with 8 bases in the middle. CDR3 length: 15 residues. In DNA form, the CDR3 reads TGTGCCAGCAGTTACTCGTTCAGGGTGAACACTGAAGCTTTCTTT. Its translation: CASSYSFRVNTEAFF.

V gene TRBV18 combines with J gene TRBJ2-2, with D perhaps TRBD2 (6 bases). The CDR3 is made up of 15 amino acids. V lost 5 bases to trimming and J lost 1 base, with 11 bases between them. Per the germline V gene, CDR1 is KGHSH and CDR2 is LQKENI. The chain's CDR3 is CASSSGLRNTGELFF. CDR3 DNA sequence: TGTGCCAGCTCATCGGGACTGCGGAACACCGGGGAGCTGTTTTTT.

The gene calls are TRBV11-3 and TRBJ1-6, with 9 bases fitting TRBD1. Germline trimming cut 4 bases from V and 7 bases from J; bases unmatched to any gene: 5. Looked up from germline, CDR1 is SGHNT and CDR2 is YENEEA. CDR3 length equals 15 residues. CDR3 DNA sequence: TGTGCCAGCAGCTGGGGGGACAGGGAGAATTCACCCCTCCACTTT. This encodes CASSWGDRENSPLHF.

The chain has TRBV20-1 and TRBJ2-2; D unclear. CDR1 DFQATT and CDR2 SNEGSKA come from the germline V gene (reference sequence). The CDR3 has 12 residues. V was trimmed by 3 bases and J by 5 bases, leaving 7 bases between them. The CDR3 nucleotides are TGCAGTGCTAGTTTCGCGACCGGGGAGCTGTTTTTT. Translation: CSASFATGELFF.

This chain uses TRBV6-2 or TRBV6-3 with TRBJ1-6; D unclear. The germline V gene encodes CDR1 MNHEY and CDR2 SVGEGT. The CDR3 is 14 amino acids. V lost 5 bases and J 10 bases, leaving 15 bases between the germline ends. The CDR3 region is CASSDRRARSPLHF. The CDR3 bases are TGTGCCAGCAGTGATAGGAGGGCTCGCTCACCCCTCCACTTT.

This chain joins TRBV13 and TRBJ2-2; possible D gene TRBD2, 5 bases. V gave up 5 bases and J gave up 5 bases, with 21 bases separating them. This CDR3 is 17 amino acids long. Germline CDR1 PRHDT, CDR2 FYEKMQ (reference sequence). CDR3 loop: CASSPVLVSGRTGELFF. The CDR3 DNA is TGTGCCAGCAGCCCTGTACTAGTCTCGGGCCGAACCGGGGAGCTGTTTTTT.

This chain links TRBV19 with TRBJ2-6, with D unresolved. CDR3 length: 18 amino acids. CDR1 and CDR2 (germline): LNHDA, SQIVND (reference sequence). Trimming left V 0 bases short and J 0 bases short, with 12 bases between. CDR3 sequence: CASSIDLRLSSGANVLTF. CDR3 bases: TGTGCCAGTAGTATAGATTTGCGGCTTAGCTCTGGGGCCAACGTCCTGACTTTC.

The V call is TRBV5-1, the J call TRBJ2-2; TRBD1 matches at 7 bases. V shed 1 base, J shed 9 bases, and the junction held 15 bases outside the gene matches. Germline CDR1 SGHRS, CDR2 YFSETQ. The length of the CDR3 is 17 residues. The CDR3 coding sequence is TGCGCCAGCAGCTTGTTTCTCCGGGACAGCGCTGGCCGGGAGCTGTTTTTT. It translates to CASSLFLRDSAGRELFF.

The chain recombines TRBV4-3 with TRBJ1-2; D might be TRBD1 (6 bases). Germline loops: CDR1 LGHNA, CDR2 YSLEER. The CDR3 contains 15 residues. V shed 0 bases and J shed 4 bases, with 12 bases lying between them. CDR3 DNA sequence: TGCGCCAGCAGCCAAGATAGCCAGGGGAGCTATGGCTACACCTTC. As protein: CASSQDSQGSYGYTF.

In regard to this clone: An end of the junction does not agree with germline; a read error may underlie this. This rearrangement joins TRBV3-1 (or the pseudogene TRBV3-2) to TRBJ2-1; D may be TRBD1 (5 bases). This CDR3 is built from 13 residues. The germline CDR1 and CDR2 sequences are LGHDT and YNNKEL (reference sequence). As DNA, the CDR3 is TGTGCCAGCAGTCAAGACAGATTCGATGAGCAGTTCTTC. Its protein is CASSQDRFDEQFF.

The chain joins TRBV4-2 to TRBJ2-2, with 8 bases aligning to TRBD1. Germline loops: CDR1 LGHNA, CDR2 YNFKEQ. This CDR3 comprises 15 residues. J gave up 7 bases and V 3 bases, and 7 bases lay outside the gene matches. CDR3 sequence: CASSHPDRAIGELFF. The CDR3 nucleotides read TGTGCCAGCAGCCACCCGGACAGGGCGATCGGGGAGCTGTTTTTT.

The J gene is TRBJ2-5, the V gene TRBV7-2; TRBD1 might be the D (5 bases). The germline V gene has CDR1 SGHTA and CDR2 FQGNSA. Trimming left V 3 bases short and J 2 bases short, with 10 bases between. There are 14 residues in the CDR3. The CDR3: CASSFYRNQETQYF. CDR3 DNA sequence: TGTGCCAGCAGCTTTTACAGGAATCAAGAGACCCAGTACTTC.

This clone has just one count. This chain joins TRBV20-1 and TRBJ1-2, with D unclear. This CDR3 spans 12 amino acids. Trimming pared 3 bases from V and 4 bases from J, leaving 9 bases between. CDR1 and CDR2 (germline): DFQATT, SNEGSKA (reference sequence). CDR3 sequence reads: CSASRQRYGYTF. Here the CDR3 DNA reads TGCAGTGCTAGTCGGCAGCGCTATGGCTACACCTTC.

The J gene is TRBJ1-5, the V gene TRBV5-1; TRBD1 might be the D (5 bases). Germline CDR1 is SGHRS and CDR2 is YFSETQ. The CDR3 runs to 16 residues. The V gene lost 4 bases and the J gene lost 2 bases, with 16 bases spanning the gap. The CDR3 loop reads CASSPGGGSGNQPQHF. The CDR3, as DNA: TGCGCCAGCAGCCCCGGCGGGGGGTCGGGCAATCAGCCCCAGCATTTT.